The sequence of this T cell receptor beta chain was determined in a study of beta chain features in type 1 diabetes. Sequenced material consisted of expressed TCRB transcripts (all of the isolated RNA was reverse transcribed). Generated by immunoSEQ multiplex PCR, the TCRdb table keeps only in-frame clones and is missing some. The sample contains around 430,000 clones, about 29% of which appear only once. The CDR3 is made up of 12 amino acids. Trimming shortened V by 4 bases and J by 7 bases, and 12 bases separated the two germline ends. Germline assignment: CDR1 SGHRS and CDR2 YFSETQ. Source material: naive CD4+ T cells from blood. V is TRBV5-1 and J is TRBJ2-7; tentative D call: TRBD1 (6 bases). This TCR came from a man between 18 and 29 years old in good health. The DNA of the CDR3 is TGCGCCAGCAGCACAACAGGGCCGGAGCAGTACTTC. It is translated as CASSTTGPEQYF.